The next 24 T cell receptor beta chains were all read from a single sample in a study of blood T cell repertoires in COVID-19. The protocol was immunoSEQ multiplex PCR, while the TCRdb copy is restricted to in-frame clones and leaves out a portion. The repertoire holds roughly 230,000 clones, with roughly 84% as singletons. Input material: peripheral blood. Source of these receptors: a man aged 35 to 55 with acute or convalescent COVID-19.

The chain joins TRBV4-2 to TRBJ1-3; possibly TRBD1 for D (6 bases). Trimming stripped 2 bases from V and 6 bases from J, with 17 bases between. Germline V gene data show CDR1 as LGHNA and CDR2 as YNFKEQ. The CDR3 consists of 16 residues. The CDR3, as DNA: TGTGCCAGCAGCCAAAATACGGCAGGGGTAGAAAACACCATATATTTT. This encodes CASSQNTAGVENTIYF.

The chain employs TRBV6-1 and TRBJ1-1; 10 nucleotides line up with TRBD1. CDR3 length equals 16 residues. Germline V gives CDR1 MNHNS, CDR2 SASEGT. V was clipped by 3 bases and J by 6 bases; unmatched bases: 10. The CDR3 nucleotides are TGTGCCAGCAGTGATGGGACAGGGGTTCTTGTAGCTGAAGCTTTCTTT. Its translation: CASSDGTGVLVAEAFF.

This chain links TRBV7-6 with TRBJ2-2, with TRBD2 matching over 8 bases. Germline V CDR1 and CDR2: SGHVS, FNYEAQ. V dropped 5 bases and J dropped 3; count of bases not matched to a gene: 5. The CDR3 totals 15 residues. In nucleotides, the CDR3 is TGTGCCAGCAGCCCAGCGGGGGAATACACCGGGGAGCTGTTTTTT. The encoded protein is CASSPAGEYTGELFF.

V usage is TRBV5-4 and J usage is TRBJ1-6; a possible D gene is TRBD1 (6 bases). CDR1 and CDR2 from the germline V gene are SGHNT and YYREEE (reference sequence). V lost 5 bases and J 4 bases, leaving 13 bases between the germline ends. The length of the CDR3 is 15 residues. The DNA for the CDR3 is TGTGCCAGCAGACCCGGACAGACTTATAATTCACCCCTCCACTTT. Translating it yields CASRPGQTYNSPLHF.

To note about this clone: Its ends do not fully match the called genes, so a read error is possible. The V call is TRBV7-9, the J call TRBJ2-1; no clear D gene. The CDR3 loop spans 13 amino acids. CDR1 is SEHNR and CDR2 is FQNEAQ in the germline V gene (reference sequence). CDR3 bases: TGTGCCAGCAGCCTTACCCTGAGTAGAGAGCCGTTCTTC. This sequence encodes CASSLTLSREPFF.

This chain joins TRBV6-6 and TRBJ1-3; weak D call: TRBD1 (6 bases). This CDR3 contains 12 residues. From germline, CDR1 is MNHNY and CDR2 SVGAGI (reference sequence). Between the trimmed V and J ends, which lost 7 bases and 7 bases, there was a span of 11 bases. The CDR3 region has the DNA TGTGCCAGCACCGCTACAGGGAACACCATATATTTT. Translating gives CASTATGNTIYF.

For the CDR3, the DNA is TGCGCCAGCAACCTAGACGTCGGCTCTGGGGCCAACGTCCTGACTTTC. The encoded protein is CASNLDVGSGANVLTF. The chain links TRBV5-1 to TRBJ2-6; D not resolved. Germline V lookup: CDR1 SGHRS, CDR2 YFSETQ. This CDR3 comprises 16 residues. Deletions cut 6 bases from V and 0 bases from J, with 13 bases between.

This chain links TRBV6-6 with TRBJ1-1; TRBD1 matches at 7 bases. The germline CDR1 and CDR2 sequences are MNHNY and SVGAGI (reference sequence). V shed 6 bases, J shed 6 bases, and the junction held 7 bases outside the gene matches. The CDR3 runs to 13 residues. CDR3 amino acids: CASSRQGNAEAFF. CDR3 coding DNA: TGTGCCAGCAGCAGACAGGGTAATGCTGAAGCTTTCTTT.

V is TRBV13 and J is TRBJ1-2; TRBD1 is a possible D gene (6 bases). Germline V lookup: CDR1 PRHDT, CDR2 FYEKMQ (reference sequence). Trimming took 0 bases from V and 4 from J, leaving 15 bases between them. CDR3 size: 16 residues. This chain's CDR3 is CASSLGGHREGYGYTF. The CDR3 bases are TGTGCCAGCAGCTTAGGGGGTCACAGGGAGGGCTATGGCTACACCTTC.

V is TRBV10-3 and J is TRBJ1-5; TRBD1 matches at 8 bases. This CDR3 spans 14 amino acids. The V gene's germline CDR1 is ENHRY and CDR2 SYGVKD. The junction had 1 base not matched to a gene; V was cut back by 0 bases and J by 6 bases. The CDR3 sequence is CAISESTGVQPQHF. DNA for the CDR3: TGTGCCATCAGTGAGTCGACAGGGGTTCAGCCCCAGCATTTT.

The rearrangement uses TRBV19 and TRBJ1-5; D possibly corresponds to TRBD1 (6 bases). Germline V lookup: CDR1 LNHDA, CDR2 SQIVND (reference sequence). The CDR3 contains 18 residues. V lost 1 base, J lost 5 bases, and 21 bases lay in between. DNA for the CDR3: TGTGCCAGTAGTATAGTTGGGAGGGGCAGGGGCGCCGATCAGCCCCAGCATTTT. Its translation is CASSIVGRGRGADQPQHF. Complete variable domain (other parts from reference TRBV19 and TRBJ1-5): DGGITQSPKYLFRKEGQNVTLSCEQNLNHDAMYWYRQDPGQGLRLIYYSQIVNDFQKGDIAEGYSVSREKKESFPLTVTSAQKNPTAFYLCASSIVGRGRGADQPQHFGDGTRLSIL.

The CDR3 here is CASSLGLGHGYTF. As DNA, the CDR3 is TGTGCCAGCAGCCTCGGTTTGGGGCATGGCTACACCTTC. The V gene is TRBV2, the J gene TRBJ1-2, with a weak D call TRBD1 (5 bases). Germline V gene lookup returns CDR1 SNHLY and CDR2 FYNNEI. Between the trimmed V and J ends, which lost 6 bases and 6 bases, there was a span of 14 bases. The CDR3 contains 13 residues.

This sequence joins TRBV4-2 and TRBJ1-1; D gene ambiguous. Per the germline V gene, CDR1 is LGHNA and CDR2 is YNFKEQ. CDR3 length equals 16 residues. V lost 1 base and J lost 2, with 14 bases in between. The CDR3 is CASSQGRRGYNTEAFF. CDR3 nucleotide sequence: TGTGCCAGCAGCCAAGGTCGGCGGGGATACAACACTGAAGCTTTCTTT.

The CDR3 DNA follows: TGTGCCAGCAGTTTGTCCGGGGTGAAGACTAATGAAAAACTGTTTTTT. This sequence encodes CASSLSGVKTNEKLFF. The V call is TRBV28, the J call TRBJ1-4; D is unclear. Germline V lookup: CDR1 MDHEN, CDR2 SYDVKM. V lost 3 bases to trimming and J lost 2 bases, with 13 bases between them. This CDR3 has 16 residues.

V is TRBV6-5 and J is TRBJ2-7; possibly TRBD2 for D (7 bases). The germline V gene has CDR1 MNHEY and CDR2 SVGAGI. Between the trimmed V and J ends, which lost 8 bases and 4 bases, there was a span of 18 bases. This CDR3 region has 14 residues. The CDR3 DNA is TGTGCCAGCTCCCGTGGGGGGGGCGAGTACGAGCAGTACTTC. Encoded protein: CASSRGGGEYEQYF.

V usage is TRBV2 and J usage is TRBJ2-7, with TRBD1 identical over 7 bases. V lost 8 bases, J lost 0 bases, and 7 bases stayed unmatched. The CDR3 covers 14 residues. In germline, CDR1 is SNHLY, CDR2 FYNNEI. DNA for the CDR3: TGTGCCAGCCTCCCGCAGGGGGACTCCTACGAGCAGTACTTC. Amino acid sequence: CASLPQGDSYEQYF.

The chain couples TRBV7-2 to TRBJ2-1; TRBD2 might be the D (5 bases). This CDR3 comprises 15 residues. Germline CDR1 is SGHTA and CDR2 is FQGNSA. V gave up 2 bases and J gave up 4 bases, with 12 bases separating them. Written as DNA, the CDR3 is TGTGCCAGCAGCTTATACGGGCCGGGGTACAATGAGCAGTTCTTC. The encoded protein is CASSLYGPGYNEQFF.

The V call is TRBV5-1, the J call TRBJ1-1; the D gene is possibly TRBD1 (6 bases). Germline V gives CDR1 SGHRS, CDR2 YFSETQ. This CDR3 region has 15 residues. V lost 0 bases to trimming and J lost 5 bases, with 14 bases between them. CDR3 region: CASSLVLGAGTEAFF. CDR3 nucleotide sequence: TGCGCCAGCAGCTTGGTATTGGGGGCAGGTACTGAAGCTTTCTTT.

J is TRBJ1-2 and V is TRBV6-5, with 12 bases fitting TRBD1. After removal of 2 bases from V and 8 bases from J, the junction contained 6 bases not matched to a gene. The length of the CDR3 is 15 residues. Germline CDR1 and CDR2: MNHEY and SVGAGI. CDR3 protein: CASSYLGTGGLGYTF. The DNA for the CDR3 is TGTGCCAGCAGTTACCTAGGGACAGGGGGCCTCGGCTACACCTTC.

The V and J genes are TRBV6-6 and TRBJ1-1; TRBD1 might be the D (5 bases). CDR3 length: 14 amino acids. The ends were cut back, 5 bases at V and 4 bases at J, with 14 bases in the middle. Germline assignment: CDR1 MNHNY and CDR2 SVGAGI (reference sequence). Here the CDR3 reads CASSPQGGLTEAFF. CDR3 coding DNA: TGTGCCAGCAGTCCCCAGGGAGGTCTCACTGAAGCTTTCTTT.

This chain connects TRBV5-6 to TRBJ2-1, with 9 bases matching TRBD2. This CDR3 region has 15 residues. V dropped 0 bases and J dropped 4; count of bases not matched to a gene: 2. The germline CDR1 and CDR2 sequences are SGHDT and YYEEEE. The CDR3 DNA reads as TGTGCCAGCAGCTTGGGCGGGGGGGCTTACAATGAGCAGTTCTTC. Translation gives CASSLGGGAYNEQFF. The variable domain in full, completed from reference TRBV5-6 and TRBJ2-1, reads DAGVTQSPTHLIKTRGQQVTLRCSPKSGHDTVSWYQQALGQGPQFIFQYYEEEERQRGNFPDRFSGHQFPNYSSELNVNALLLGDSALYLCASSLGGGAYNEQFFGPGTRLTVL.

This sequence joins TRBV28 and TRBJ2-7; 7 bases fit TRBD2. The CDR3 is 14 amino acids. Trimming at V came to 6 bases and at J to 3 bases, leaving 8 bases not matched to a gene. CDR1 and CDR2 from the germline V gene are MDHEN and SYDVKM. CDR3: CASSSPPGGYEQYF. Here the CDR3 DNA reads TGTGCCAGCAGCTCACCCCCGGGGGGCTACGAGCAGTACTTC. Complete variable domain (other parts from reference TRBV28 and TRBJ2-7): DVKVTQSSRYLVKRTGEKVFLECVQDMDHENMFWYRQDPGLGLRLIYFSYDVKMKEKGDIPEGYSVSREKKERFSLILESASTNQTSMYLCASSSPPGGYEQYFGPGTRLTVT.

J is TRBJ1-5 and V is TRBV7-6; no clear D. The CDR3 runs 15 residues. From germline, CDR1 is SGHVS and CDR2 FNYEAQ. V gave up 1 base and J gave up 1 base, with 8 bases separating them. CDR3 coding DNA: TGTGCCAGCAGCTTAGGGGCAGGCAGCAATCAGCCCCAGCATTTT. As protein: CASSLGAGSNQPQHF.

With respect to this clone: Other DNA variants within this sample encode the same CDR3. The chain has TRBV7-9 and TRBJ2-7, with 7 bases aligning to TRBD1. V was clipped by 1 base and J by 1 base; unmatched bases: 4. The CDR3 spans 15 residues. Germline CDR1 reads SEHNR; CDR2 reads FQNEAQ (reference sequence). The CDR3 loop is CASSLGQGRSYEQYF. The CDR3 nucleotides are TGTGCCAGCAGCTTAGGACAGGGAAGGTCCTACGAGCAGTACTTC.